This entry concerns a single T cell receptor beta chain. Its antigen remains unknown. CDR1 is SGHAT and CDR2 is FQNNGV in the germline V gene. This CDR3 is 14 amino acids long. Deletions cut 3 bases from V and 3 bases from J, with 11 bases between. The data were taken from a study of T cell responses to AZD1222 COVID-19 vaccine. Across the study: Some second doses came at about 4 weeks and others at about 12 weeks; these were pooled. Whole-study results and caveats: Along spike, vaccine-associated CD4 TCRs were found throughout, with dominance at 160-218 and 743-854.

TCRdb keeps only in-frame clones here, not all; method: immunoSEQ multiplex PCR. This sample has around 140,000 clones, with less than 95% found just once. The input for sequencing was peripheral blood, taken on day 0 of AZD1222 vaccination. The rearrangement uses TRBV11-2 and TRBJ1-2; TRBD1 is a possible D gene (6 bases). The source of this sequence is an adult in good health. CDR3 region: CASSFGGPDYGYTF. The CDR3 DNA reads as TGTGCCAGCAGCTTTGGGGGGCCAGACTATGGCTACACCTTC.